The subject of this entry is one T cell receptor beta chain. V was cut by 6 bases and J by 4 bases, with 16 bases left in between. Looked up from germline, CDR1 is SQVTM and CDR2 is ANQGSEA. The CDR3 has 13 amino acids. Produced via immunoSEQ multiplex PCR; TCRdb's table is partial and in-frame only. The repertoire holds tens of thousands of clones, about 91% seen once, with about 0.27% in the top ten. The entry originates in a study of technical replicates of blood from several donors. The chain is built from TRBV29-1 and TRBJ2-7; D is possibly TRBD1 (6 bases). The TCR comes from a human donor in good health. The material sequenced was T cells isolated from PBMCs. CDR3 sequence: CSVERTEDYEQYF. The CDR3, as DNA: TGCAGCGTCGAGCGGACAGAAGATTACGAGCAGTACTTC.